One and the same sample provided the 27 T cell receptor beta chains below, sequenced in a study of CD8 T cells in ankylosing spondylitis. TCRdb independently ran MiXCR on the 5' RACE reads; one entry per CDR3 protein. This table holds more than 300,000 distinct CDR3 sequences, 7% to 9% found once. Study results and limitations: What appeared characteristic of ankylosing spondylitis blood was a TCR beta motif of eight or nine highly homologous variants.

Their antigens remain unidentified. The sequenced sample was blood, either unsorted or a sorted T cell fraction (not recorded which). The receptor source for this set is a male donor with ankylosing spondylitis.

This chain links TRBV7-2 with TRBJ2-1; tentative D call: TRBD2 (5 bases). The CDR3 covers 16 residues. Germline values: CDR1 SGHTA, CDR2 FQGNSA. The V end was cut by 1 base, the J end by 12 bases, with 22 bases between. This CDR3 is CASSLDGLNGKARQFF. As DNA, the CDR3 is TGTGCCAGCAGCTTAGATGGCCTTAACGGGAAAGCAAGGCAGTTCTTC.

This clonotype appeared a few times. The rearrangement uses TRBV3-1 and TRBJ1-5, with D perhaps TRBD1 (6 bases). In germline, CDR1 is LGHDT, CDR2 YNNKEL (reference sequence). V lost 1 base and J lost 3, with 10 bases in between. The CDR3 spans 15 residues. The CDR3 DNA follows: TGTGCCAGCAGCCAAGCGTCAGGGGACAATCAGCCCCAGCATTTT. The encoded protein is CASSQASGDNQPQHF.

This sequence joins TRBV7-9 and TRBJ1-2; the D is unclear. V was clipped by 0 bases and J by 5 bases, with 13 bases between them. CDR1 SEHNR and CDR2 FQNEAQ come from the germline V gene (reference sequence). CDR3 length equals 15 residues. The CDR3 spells CASSLARPRGYGYTF. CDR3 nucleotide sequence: TGTGCCAGCAGCTTAGCGAGGCCCCGAGGGTATGGCTACACCTTC.

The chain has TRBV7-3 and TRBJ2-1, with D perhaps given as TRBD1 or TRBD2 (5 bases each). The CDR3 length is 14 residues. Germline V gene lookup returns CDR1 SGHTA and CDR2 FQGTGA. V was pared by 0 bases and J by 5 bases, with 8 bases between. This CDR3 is CASSLTGTNNEQFF. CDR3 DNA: TGTGCCAGCAGCTTAACAGGGACCAACAATGAGCAGTTCTTC.

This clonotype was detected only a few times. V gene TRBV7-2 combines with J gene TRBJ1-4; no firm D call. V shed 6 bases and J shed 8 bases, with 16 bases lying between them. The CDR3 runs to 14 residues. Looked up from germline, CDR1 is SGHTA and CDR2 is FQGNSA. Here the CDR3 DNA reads TGTGCCAGCAGTCCGGATTCAGGCCTGGAAAAACTGTTTTTT. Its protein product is CASSPDSGLEKLFF. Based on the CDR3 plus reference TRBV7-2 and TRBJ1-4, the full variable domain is GAGVSQSPSNKVTEKGKDVELRCDPISGHTALYWYRQSLGQGLEFLIYFQGNSAPDKSGLPSDRFSAERTGGSVSTLTIQRTQQEDSAVYLCASSPDSGLEKLFFGSGTQLSVL.

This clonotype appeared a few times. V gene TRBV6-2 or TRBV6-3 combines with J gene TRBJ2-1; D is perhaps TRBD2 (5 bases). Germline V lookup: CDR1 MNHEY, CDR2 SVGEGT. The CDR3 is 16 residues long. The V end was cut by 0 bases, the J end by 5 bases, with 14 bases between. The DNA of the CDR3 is TGTGCCAGCAGTTACTCGGGAGCGAGAAAACACAATGAGCAGTTCTTC. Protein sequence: CASSYSGARKHNEQFF.

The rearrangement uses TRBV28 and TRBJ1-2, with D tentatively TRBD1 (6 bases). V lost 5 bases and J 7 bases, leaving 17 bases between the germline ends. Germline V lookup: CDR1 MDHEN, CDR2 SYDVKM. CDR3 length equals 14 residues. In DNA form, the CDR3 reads TGTGCCAGCAGTCCCCAGGGGCTCGAAGGTGGCTACACCTTC. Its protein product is CASSPQGLEGGYTF.

CDR3 nucleotide sequence: TGCGCCAGCAGCCACAACACCGGGTACTACGAGCAGTACTTC. Translated: CASSHNTGYYEQYF. The chain links TRBV4-1 to TRBJ2-7; D gene uncertain. V dropped 3 bases and J dropped 3 bases, with 12 bases sitting between them. The germline CDR1 and CDR2 sequences are MGHRA and YSYEKL. This CDR3 has 14 amino acids.

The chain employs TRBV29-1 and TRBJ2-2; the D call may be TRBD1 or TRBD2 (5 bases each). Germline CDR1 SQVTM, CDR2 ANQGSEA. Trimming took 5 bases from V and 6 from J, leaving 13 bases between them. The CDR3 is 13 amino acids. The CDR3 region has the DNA TGCAGCGTTCGTGTCAGGGACCCCGGGGAGCTGTTTTTT. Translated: CSVRVRDPGELFF.

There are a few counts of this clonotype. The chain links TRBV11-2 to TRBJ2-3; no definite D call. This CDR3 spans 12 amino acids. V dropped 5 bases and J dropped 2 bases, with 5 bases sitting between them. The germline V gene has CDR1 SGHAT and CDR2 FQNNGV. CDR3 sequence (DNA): TGTGCCAGCAGCATGCCCACAGATACGCAGTATTTT. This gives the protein CASSMPTDTQYF.

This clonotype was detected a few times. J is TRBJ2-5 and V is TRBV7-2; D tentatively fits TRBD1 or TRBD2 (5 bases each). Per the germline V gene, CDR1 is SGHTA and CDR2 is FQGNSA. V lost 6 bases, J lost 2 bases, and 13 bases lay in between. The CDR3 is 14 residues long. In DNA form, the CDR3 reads TGTGCCAGCAGGAGGGGTGGGCCTCAAGAGACCCAGTACTTC. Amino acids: CASRRGGPQETQYF. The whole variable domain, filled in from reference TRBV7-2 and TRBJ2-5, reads GAGVSQSPSNKVTEKGKDVELRCDPISGHTALYWYRQSLGQGLEFLIYFQGNSAPDKSGLPSDRFSAERTGGSVSTLTIQRTQQEDSAVYLCASRRGGPQETQYFGPGTRLLVL.

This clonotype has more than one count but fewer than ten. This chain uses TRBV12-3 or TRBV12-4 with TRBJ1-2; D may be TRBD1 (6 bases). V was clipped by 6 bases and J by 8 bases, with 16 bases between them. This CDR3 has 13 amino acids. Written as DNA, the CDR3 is TGTGCCAGCAGCCCTAGGGGAGGGGGGGGCTACACCTTC. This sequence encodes CASSPRGGGGYTF.

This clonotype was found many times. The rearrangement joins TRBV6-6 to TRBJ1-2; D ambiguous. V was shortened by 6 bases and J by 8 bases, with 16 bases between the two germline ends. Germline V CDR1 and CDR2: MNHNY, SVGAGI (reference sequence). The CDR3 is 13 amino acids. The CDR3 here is CASSRRPDSGYTF. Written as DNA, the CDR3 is TGTGCCAGCAGCCGCAGGCCGGATTCGGGCTACACCTTC.

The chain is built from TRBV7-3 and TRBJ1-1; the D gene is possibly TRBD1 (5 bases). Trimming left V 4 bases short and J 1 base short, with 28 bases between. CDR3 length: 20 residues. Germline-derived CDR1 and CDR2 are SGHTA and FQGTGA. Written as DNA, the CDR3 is TGTGCCAGCAGCTCGGTGCCCGGGGACCCTCATTTGGGGGAGAACACTGAAGCTTTCTTT. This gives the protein CASSSVPGDPHLGENTEAFF.

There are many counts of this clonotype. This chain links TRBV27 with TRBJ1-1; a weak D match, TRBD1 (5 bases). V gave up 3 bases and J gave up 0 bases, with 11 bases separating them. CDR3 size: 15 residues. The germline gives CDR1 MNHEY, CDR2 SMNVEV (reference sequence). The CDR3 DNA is TGTGCCAGCAGTTTTGGGGCAGGGATGAACACTGAAGCTTTCTTT. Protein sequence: CASSFGAGMNTEAFF.

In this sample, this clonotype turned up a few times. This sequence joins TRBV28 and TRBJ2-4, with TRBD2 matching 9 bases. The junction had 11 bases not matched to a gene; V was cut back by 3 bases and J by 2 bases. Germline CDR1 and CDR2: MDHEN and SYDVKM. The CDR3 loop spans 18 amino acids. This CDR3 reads CASSFLFAGGPTKNIQYF. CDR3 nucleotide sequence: TGTGCCAGCAGTTTTCTCTTCGCGGGAGGGCCGACCAAAAACATTCAGTACTTC.

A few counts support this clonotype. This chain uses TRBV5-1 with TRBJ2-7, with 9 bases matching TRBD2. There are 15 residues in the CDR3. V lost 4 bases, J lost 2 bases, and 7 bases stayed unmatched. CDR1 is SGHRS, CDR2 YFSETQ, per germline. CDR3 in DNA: TGCGCCAGCAGCCCTGGGGCTAGCGGGGCCTACGAGCAGTACTTC. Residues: CASSPGASGAYEQYF.

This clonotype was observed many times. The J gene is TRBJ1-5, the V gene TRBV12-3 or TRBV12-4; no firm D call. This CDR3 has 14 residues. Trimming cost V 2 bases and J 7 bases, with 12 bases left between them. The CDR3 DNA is TGTGCCAGCAGTTTAATGGGCGGAGGGCAGCCCCAGCATTTT. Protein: CASSLMGGGQPQHF.

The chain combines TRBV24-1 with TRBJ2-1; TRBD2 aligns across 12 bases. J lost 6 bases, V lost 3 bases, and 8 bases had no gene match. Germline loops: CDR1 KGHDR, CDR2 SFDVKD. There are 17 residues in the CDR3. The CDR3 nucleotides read TGTGCCACCAGTGATCAAGAGACTAGCGGGAGAAGCAATGAGCAGTTCTTC. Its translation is CATSDQETSGRSNEQFF.

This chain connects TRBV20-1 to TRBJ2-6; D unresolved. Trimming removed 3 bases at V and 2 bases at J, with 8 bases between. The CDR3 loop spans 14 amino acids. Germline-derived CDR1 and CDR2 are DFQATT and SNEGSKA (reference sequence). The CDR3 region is CSASSLAGANVLTF. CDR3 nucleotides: TGCAGTGCTAGCTCGCTAGCTGGGGCCAACGTCCTGACTTTC.

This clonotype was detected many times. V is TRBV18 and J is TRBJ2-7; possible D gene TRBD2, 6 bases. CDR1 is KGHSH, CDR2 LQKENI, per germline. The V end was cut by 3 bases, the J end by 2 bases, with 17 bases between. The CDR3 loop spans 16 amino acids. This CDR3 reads CASSPVTGTATYEQYF. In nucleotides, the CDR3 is TGTGCCAGCTCACCCGTGACCGGGACTGCTACCTACGAGCAGTACTTC.

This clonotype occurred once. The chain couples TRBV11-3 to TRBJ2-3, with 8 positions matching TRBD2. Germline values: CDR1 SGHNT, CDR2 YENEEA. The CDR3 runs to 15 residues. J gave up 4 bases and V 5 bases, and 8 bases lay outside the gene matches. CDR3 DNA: TGTGCCAGCAGCCCTGAGGCTAGCGGGCCAGATACGCAGTATTTT. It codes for CASSPEASGPDTQYF. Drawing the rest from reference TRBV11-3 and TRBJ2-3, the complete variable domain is EAGVVQSPRYKIIEKKQPVAFWCNPISGHNTLYWYLQNLGQGPELLIRYENEEAVDDSQLPKDRFSAERLKGVDSTLKIQPAELGDSAVYLCASSPEASGPDTQYFGPGTRLTVL.

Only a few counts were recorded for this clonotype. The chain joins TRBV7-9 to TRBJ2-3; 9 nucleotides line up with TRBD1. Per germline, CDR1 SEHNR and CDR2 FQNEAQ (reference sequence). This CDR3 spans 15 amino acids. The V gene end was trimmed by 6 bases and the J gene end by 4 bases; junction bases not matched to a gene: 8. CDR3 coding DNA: TGTGCCAGCAGGGCGGACAGGGGTCGAGCAGATACGCAGTATTTT. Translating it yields CASRADRGRADTQYF.

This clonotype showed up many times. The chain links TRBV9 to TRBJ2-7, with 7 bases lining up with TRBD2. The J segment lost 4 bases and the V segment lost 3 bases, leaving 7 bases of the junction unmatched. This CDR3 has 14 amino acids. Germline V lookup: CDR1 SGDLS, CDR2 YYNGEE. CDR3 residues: CASSETGEGYEQYF. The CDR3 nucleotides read TGTGCCAGCAGCGAGACGGGGGAGGGGTACGAGCAGTACTTC.

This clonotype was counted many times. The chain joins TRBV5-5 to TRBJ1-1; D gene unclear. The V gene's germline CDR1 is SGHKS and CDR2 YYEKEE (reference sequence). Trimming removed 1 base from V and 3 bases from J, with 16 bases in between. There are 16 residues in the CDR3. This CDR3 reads CASSLIASLGYTEAFF. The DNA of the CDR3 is TGTGCCAGCAGCTTGATCGCCAGCTTAGGGTACACTGAAGCTTTCTTT.

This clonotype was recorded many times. CDR3 sequence reads: CASSEQGPTYEQYF. CDR3 DNA: TGTGCCAGCAGTGAACAGGGTCCTACTTACGAGCAGTACTTC. The chain links TRBV2 to TRBJ2-7; possible D gene TRBD1, 5 bases. CDR1 and CDR2 from the germline V gene are SNHLY and FYNNEI. Trimming shortened V by 2 bases and J by 4 bases, and 12 bases separated the two germline ends. The CDR3 loop spans 14 amino acids.

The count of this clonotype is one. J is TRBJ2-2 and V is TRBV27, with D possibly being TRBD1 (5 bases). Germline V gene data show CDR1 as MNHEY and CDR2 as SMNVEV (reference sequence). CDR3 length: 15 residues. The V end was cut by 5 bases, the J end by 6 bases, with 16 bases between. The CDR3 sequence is CASSPGQGLPGELFF. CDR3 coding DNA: TGTGCCAGCAGTCCTGGGCAGGGCTTGCCCGGGGAGCTGTTTTTT.